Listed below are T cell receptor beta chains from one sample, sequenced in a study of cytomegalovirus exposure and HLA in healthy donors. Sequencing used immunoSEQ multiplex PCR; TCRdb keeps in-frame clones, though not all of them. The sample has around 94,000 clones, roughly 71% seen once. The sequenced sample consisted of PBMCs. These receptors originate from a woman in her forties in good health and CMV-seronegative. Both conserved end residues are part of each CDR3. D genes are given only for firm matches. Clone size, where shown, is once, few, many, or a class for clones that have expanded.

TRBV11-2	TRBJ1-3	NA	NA	CASSLGPVASFSGNTIYF	TGTGCCAGCAGCTTAGGTCCGGTCGCATCGTTTTCTGGAAACACCATATATTTT
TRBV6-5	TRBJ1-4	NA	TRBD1	CASSYSLDRGAKLFF	TGTGCCAGCAGTTACTCGTTGGACAGGGGTGCTAAACTGTTTTTT
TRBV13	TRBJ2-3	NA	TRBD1	CASSLIPGQGWDTDTQYF	TGTGCCAGCAGCTTAATTCCGGGACAGGGGTGGGACACAGATACGCAGTATTTT
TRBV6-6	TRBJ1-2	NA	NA	CASSPGDYGYTF	TGTGCCAGCAGTCCCGGGGACTATGGCTACACCTTC
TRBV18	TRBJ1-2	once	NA	CASSPLREVIDGYTF	TGTGCCAGCTCACCACTAAGGGAGGTTATTGATGGCTACACCTTC
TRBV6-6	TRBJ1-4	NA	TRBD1	CASSYGQVEKLFF	TGTGCCAGCAGTTACGGACAGGTTGAAAAACTGTTTTTT
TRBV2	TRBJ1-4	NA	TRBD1	CASNIQGLNEKLFF	TGTGCCAGCAATATACAGGGGTTAAATGAAAAACTGTTTTTT
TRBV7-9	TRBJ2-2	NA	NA	CASSYLNTGELFF	TGTGCCAGCAGCTACCTAAACACCGGGGAGCTGTTTTTT
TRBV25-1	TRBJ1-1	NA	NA	CASSDHPVNTEAFF	TGTGCCAGCAGTGACCATCCGGTAAACACTGAAGCTTTCTTT
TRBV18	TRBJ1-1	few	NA	CASSPVLADTEAFF	TGTGCCAGCTCACCAGTTTTGGCCGACACTGAAGCTTTCTTT
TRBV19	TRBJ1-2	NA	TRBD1	CASSVRDRGRGYTF	TGTGCCAGTAGTGTCCGGGACAGGGGACGAGGCTACACCTTC
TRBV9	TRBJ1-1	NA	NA	CASSVGRNTEAFF	TGTGCCAGCAGCGTTGGTAGAAACACTGAAGCTTTCTTT
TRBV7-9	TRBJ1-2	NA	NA	CASSFIQGPYGYTF	TGTGCCAGCAGCTTCATACAGGGCCCCTATGGCTACACCTTC
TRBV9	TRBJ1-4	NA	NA	CASSVTGSGNEKLFF	TGTGCCAGCAGCGTAACAGGGTCCGGTAATGAAAAACTGTTTTTT